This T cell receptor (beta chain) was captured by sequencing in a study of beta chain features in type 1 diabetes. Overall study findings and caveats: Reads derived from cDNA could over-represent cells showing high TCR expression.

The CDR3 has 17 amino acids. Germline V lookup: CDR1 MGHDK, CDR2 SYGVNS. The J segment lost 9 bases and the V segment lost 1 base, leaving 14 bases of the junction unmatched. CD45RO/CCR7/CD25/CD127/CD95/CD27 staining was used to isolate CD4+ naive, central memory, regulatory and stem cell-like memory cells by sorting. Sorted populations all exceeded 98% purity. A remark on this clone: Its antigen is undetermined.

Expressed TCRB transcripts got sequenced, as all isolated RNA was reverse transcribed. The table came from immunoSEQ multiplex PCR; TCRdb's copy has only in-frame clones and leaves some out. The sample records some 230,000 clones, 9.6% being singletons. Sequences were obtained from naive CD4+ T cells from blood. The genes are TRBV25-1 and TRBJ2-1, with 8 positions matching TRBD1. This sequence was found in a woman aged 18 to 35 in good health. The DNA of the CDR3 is TGTGCCAGCAGTGAATCGGGGCCGGGACAGGCGTCTGGTGAGCAGTTCTTC. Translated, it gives CASSESGPGQASGEQFF.